Each of the 22 T cell receptor beta chains below was sequenced from the same sample in a study of CD8+ T cells in alopecia areata. Described treatment: oral pan-JAK inhibitor, 5-10 mg twice daily. cDNA prepared by RNA extraction and subsequent reverse transcription served as the template for sequencing. Sequenced by immunoSEQ multiplex PCR; TCRdb stores in-frame clones only, minus some. The sample includes about 100,000 clones, around 83% of them seen just once. Specimen: CD8+ T cells sorted from blood, collected at week 24, from a patient treated with tofacitinib. The receptors were sampled from a human donor with alopecia areata.

The rearrangement uses TRBV19 and TRBJ2-1; 10 nucleotides match TRBD2. Germline CDR1 LNHDA, CDR2 SQIVND (reference sequence). The CDR3 length is 17 residues. Trimming at V came to 3 bases and at J to 7 bases, leaving 12 bases not matched to a gene. For the CDR3, the DNA is TGTGCCAGTAGTATTTCGGCTAGCGGGGGACTCGAGAATGAGCAGTTCTTC. Its protein product is CASSISASGGLENEQFF.

This clone came up a few times. The chain links TRBV7-2 to TRBJ1-2, with D maybe TRBD1 (5 bases). CDR1 is SGHTA and CDR2 is FQGNSA in the germline V gene. This CDR3 contains 15 residues. V dropped 0 bases and J dropped 8 bases, with 16 bases sitting between them. The DNA of the CDR3 is TGTGCCAGCAGCTTAGCCCCCGGGACGGGGACCGGCTACACCTTC. Translation: CASSLAPGTGTGYTF. Variable domain in full (rest from reference TRBV7-2 and TRBJ1-2): GAGVSQSPSNKVTEKGKDVELRCDPISGHTALYWYRQSLGQGLEFLIYFQGNSAPDKSGLPSDRFSAERTGGSVSTLTIQRTQQEDSAVYLCASSLAPGTGTGYTFGSGTRLTVV.

The chain joins TRBV28 to TRBJ1-4; the D is unclear. Trimming pared 8 bases from V and 5 bases from J, leaving 12 bases between. The germline gives CDR1 MDHEN, CDR2 SYDVKM. The CDR3 consists of 13 residues. The CDR3 protein is CASRAGGNEKLFF. DNA of the CDR3: TGTGCCAGCCGGGCAGGAGGGAATGAAAAACTGTTTTTT.

The rearrangement uses TRBV27 and TRBJ2-3; D is unclear. V lost 3 bases, J lost 0 bases, and 10 bases lay in between. CDR3 length equals 15 residues. The germline V gene encodes CDR1 MNHEY and CDR2 SMNVEV (reference sequence). CDR3 region: CASSFGGASTDTQYF. The DNA of the CDR3 is TGTGCCAGCAGTTTTGGCGGTGCTAGCACAGATACGCAGTATTTT.

The rearrangement links TRBV7-6 to TRBJ2-7; D remains ambiguous. With 0 bases removed from V and 4 bases from J, the gap between germline ends came to 7 bases. Looked up from germline, CDR1 is SGHVS and CDR2 is FNYEAQ. The CDR3 has 13 amino acids. CDR3 sequence: CASSLAQTYEQYF. CDR3 nucleotide sequence: TGTGCCAGCAGCTTAGCACAGACTTACGAGCAGTACTTC.

V usage is TRBV7-2 and J usage is TRBJ2-3, with D possibly being TRBD1 (5 bases). The V gene's germline CDR1 is SGHTA and CDR2 FQGNSA. CDR3 length: 15 amino acids. V shed 7 bases and J shed 1 base, with 15 bases lying between them. This chain's CDR3 is CASNQPGAGTDTQYF. CDR3 DNA sequence: TGTGCCAGCAACCAACCTGGGGCTGGCACAGATACGCAGTATTTT.

The chain uses TRBV5-6 and TRBJ2-7, with unresolved D. Germline V gene lookup returns CDR1 SGHDT and CDR2 YYEEEE. CDR3 length equals 13 residues. V lost 0 bases, J lost 2 bases, and 6 bases lay in between. Here the CDR3 DNA reads TGTGCCAGCAGCTTGGGCGGACCCTACGAGCAGTACTTC. It is translated as CASSLGGPYEQYF.

In the case of this clone: At one end the junction does not follow the germline gene, possibly because of a read error. This chain joins TRBV6-6 and TRBJ2-3; maybe TRBD1 (6 bases). Germline V gene lookup returns CDR1 MNHNY and CDR2 SVGAGI (reference sequence). The CDR3 extends over 12 amino acids. The CDR3 loop is CASRTGTDMQYF. The CDR3 coding sequence is TGTGCCAGCAGGACAGGCACAGATATGCAGTATTTT.

The chain is built from TRBV19 and TRBJ1-6; TRBD1 matches at 7 bases. Germline assignment: CDR1 LNHDA and CDR2 SQIVND (reference sequence). This CDR3 contains 14 residues. Unmatched junction bases numbered 7, after V lost 6 bases and J lost 8 bases. As DNA, the CDR3 is TGTGCCAGTAGGAAAGACAGGGTAGATTCACCCCTCCACTTT. The encoded protein is CASRKDRVDSPLHF.

J is TRBJ2-7 and V is TRBV2; D is uncertain. This CDR3 contains 16 residues. Trimming removed 8 bases from V and 0 bases from J, with 20 bases in between. From germline, CDR1 is SNHLY and CDR2 FYNNEI. The CDR3 protein is CASLREGINPSYEQYF. The CDR3 DNA reads as TGTGCCAGCCTCCGAGAAGGAATCAATCCCTCCTACGAGCAGTACTTC.

The rearrangement joins TRBV4-1 to TRBJ2-3; D possibly corresponds to TRBD2 (6 bases). CDR3 length: 16 residues. The germline CDR1 and CDR2 sequences are MGHRA and YSYEKL. V was shortened by 0 bases and J by 0 bases, with 10 bases between the two germline ends. The CDR3 DNA follows: TGCGCCAGCAGCCAAGAGGGGAGCGGGAGCACAGATACGCAGTATTTT. This codes for CASSQEGSGSTDTQYF.

V gene TRBV27 combines with J gene TRBJ1-5, with TRBD1 as a possible D gene (5 bases). The CDR3 runs to 15 residues. The V and J ends lost 4 bases and 7 bases respectively, with 17 bases between them. Germline V gives CDR1 MNHEY, CDR2 SMNVEV (reference sequence). This CDR3 reads CASSSLSGTNQPQHF. In DNA form, the CDR3 reads TGTGCCAGCAGTTCCCTATCGGGGACCAACCAGCCCCAGCATTTT.

V usage is TRBV5-1 and J usage is TRBJ2-7; 8 nucleotides match TRBD1. The CDR3 spans 16 residues. Per the germline V gene, CDR1 is SGHRS and CDR2 is YFSETQ. J was trimmed by 2 bases and V by 0 bases; bases with no gene match: 7. The CDR3 nucleotides read TGCGCCAGCAGCTTGGGACAGGGGATCGAAACCTACGAGCAGTACTTC. It is translated as CASSLGQGIETYEQYF.

This clone was seen a few times. This sequence joins TRBV11-1 and TRBJ2-3, with D tentatively TRBD2 (6 bases). V gave up 5 bases and J gave up 2 bases, with 17 bases separating them. Germline CDR1 and CDR2: SGHAT and FQDESV (reference sequence). The CDR3 totals 16 residues. CDR3 protein: CASSPRGDHNTDTQYF. Written as DNA, the CDR3 is TGTGCCAGCAGCCCTCGCGGGGACCATAACACAGATACGCAGTATTTT.

The chain carries TRBV10-3 and TRBJ2-5, with D possibly matching TRBD2 (6 bases). The CDR3 loop spans 14 amino acids. The V end was cut by 8 bases, the J end by 2 bases, with 15 bases between. CDR1 is ENHRY, CDR2 SYGVKD, per germline. The CDR3 DNA is TGTGCCATCTCGACCGGCGGGGATCAAGAGACCCAGTACTTC. Its translation is CAISTGGDQETQYF.

V and J are TRBV2 and TRBJ1-5; no definite D call. The CDR3 totals 14 residues. Germline CDR1 reads SNHLY; CDR2 reads FYNNEI. V was trimmed by 3 bases and J by 5 bases, leaving 11 bases between them. CDR3 coding DNA: TGTGCCAGCAGTGACGATAGGGCATATCAGCCCCAGCATTTT. It yields the protein CASSDDRAYQPQHF.

The chain has TRBV27 and TRBJ2-6; D gene unclear. This CDR3 is 17 amino acids long. The germline gives CDR1 MNHEY, CDR2 SMNVEV (reference sequence). The V end was cut by 4 bases, the J end by 0 bases, with 13 bases between. The CDR3 sequence: CASSSGSASSGANVLTF. CDR3 nucleotides: TGTGCCAGCAGTTCAGGCAGTGCGAGCTCTGGGGCCAACGTCCTGACTTTC.

The V call is TRBV25-1, the J call TRBJ1-1; D call uncertain. The germline CDR1 and CDR2 sequences are MGHDK and SYGVNS. The CDR3 spans 13 residues. V lost 6 bases and J 1 base, leaving 9 bases between the germline ends. For the CDR3, the DNA is TGTGCCAGCAGCCTCGTGGGGAACACTGAAGCTTTCTTT. Translating gives CASSLVGNTEAFF.

The DNA of the CDR3 is TGTGCCAGCAGCCCAAGACCACTCGGAAAAGAGACCCAGTACTTC. Residues: CASSPRPLGKETQYF. V usage is TRBV9 and J usage is TRBJ2-5; no reliable D call. This CDR3 region has 15 residues. Trimming shortened V by 4 bases and J by 3 bases, and 16 bases separated the two germline ends. Germline V gene lookup returns CDR1 SGDLS and CDR2 YYNGEE.

V usage is TRBV2 and J usage is TRBJ2-7; D is undetermined. The germline gives CDR1 SNHLY, CDR2 FYNNEI. The CDR3 extends over 12 amino acids. V was trimmed by 3 bases and J by 0 bases, leaving 3 bases between them. The CDR3 bases are TGTGCCAGCAGTGACAGCTCCTACGAGCAGTACTTC. Translation gives CASSDSSYEQYF.

The chain has TRBV7-2 and TRBJ1-6; no clear D gene. CDR1 is SGHTA, CDR2 FQGNSA, per germline. The CDR3 has 14 residues. The V and J ends lost 2 bases and 8 bases respectively, with 10 bases between them. CDR3 coding DNA: TGTGCCAGCAGCTTACCTCAACGGGATTCACCCCTCCACTTT. This codes for CASSLPQRDSPLHF.

The chain carries TRBV27 and TRBJ2-7; 7 bases match TRBD2. V shed 5 bases and J 5 bases; nucleotides not matched to a gene: 12. The length of the CDR3 is 15 residues. The germline V gene encodes CDR1 MNHEY and CDR2 SMNVEV (reference sequence). Written as DNA, the CDR3 is TGTGCCAGCAGTCTCAGCGGGGCAGTTATCAACGAGCAGTACTTC. Its protein is CASSLSGAVINEQYF.